Listed below are T cell receptor beta chains from one sample, sequenced in a study of blood T cell repertoires in COVID-19. Sequenced by immunoSEQ multiplex PCR; TCRdb stores in-frame clones only, minus some. This sample has some 60,000 clones; approximately 92% occur once, and the top ten carry over 2%. The specimen sequenced was peripheral blood. The receptors were gathered from a man aged 55 to 70 with acute or convalescent COVID-19. Both conserved end residues are part of each CDR3. A D gene is named only where the DNA matches it firmly. Clone size is given for some rows only: seen once, a few or many times, or a class if the clone is expanded.

j_gene: TRBJ1-5; v_gene: TRBV29-1; abundance: NA; d_gene: NA; CDR3nt: TGCAGCGTCGCGACAGGCGACAATCAGCCCCAGCATTTT; CDR3aa: CSVATGDNQPQHF
j_gene: TRBJ2-2; v_gene: TRBV5-5; abundance: NA; d_gene: NA; CDR3nt: TGTGCCAGCAGCTTGGCCAGGGGGGTCATCGGGGAGCTGTTTTTT; CDR3aa: CASSLARGVIGELFF
j_gene: TRBJ1-4; v_gene: TRBV3-1/TRBV3-2; abundance: NA; d_gene: NA; CDR3nt: TGTGCCAGCAGCCAAGCGCCAAAAGGTGTAGGAGCTGATAATGAAAAACTGTTTTTT; CDR3aa: CASSQAPKGVGADNEKLFF
j_gene: TRBJ2-1; v_gene: TRBV11-3; abundance: NA; d_gene: TRBD2; CDR3nt: TGTGCCAGCAGCTTTTCGGCGGGAGGGCCTGGGGAGCAGTTCTTC; CDR3aa: CASSFSAGGPGEQFF
j_gene: TRBJ1-3; v_gene: TRBV3-1/TRBV3-2; abundance: NA; d_gene: NA; CDR3nt: TGTGCCAGCAGCCGCTCACAGAGCAGCTCTGGAAACACCATATATTTT; CDR3aa: CASSRSQSSSGNTIYF
j_gene: TRBJ2-3; v_gene: TRBV7-6; abundance: NA; d_gene: NA; CDR3nt: TGTGCCAGCAGCTTAGGTCTAGCTCGCACAGATACGCAGTATTTT; CDR3aa: CASSLGLARTDTQYF
j_gene: TRBJ2-1; v_gene: TRBV11-3; abundance: NA; d_gene: NA; CDR3nt: TGTGCCAGCAGCCCCTCATGGGCTCCCTACAATGAGCAGTTCTTC; CDR3aa: CASSPSWAPYNEQFF
j_gene: TRBJ2-3; v_gene: TRBV6-1; abundance: once; d_gene: NA; CDR3nt: TGTGCCAGCAGTGAAAGTTCTACGTTAGGGGGCACAGATACGCAGTATTTT; CDR3aa: CASSESSTLGGTDTQYF
j_gene: TRBJ1-6; v_gene: TRBV29-1; abundance: NA; d_gene: TRBD1; CDR3nt: TGCAGCGTGGGACAGGGGTCCGATTCACCCCTCCACTTT; CDR3aa: CSVGQGSDSPLHF
j_gene: TRBJ2-3; v_gene: TRBV20-1; abundance: NA; d_gene: TRBD2; CDR3nt: TGCAGTGCTAGTGAGGGCTTCAGACTAGCGGGTGCAAAGGGAGATACGCAGTATTTT; CDR3aa: CSASEGFRLAGAKGDTQYF
j_gene: TRBJ2-5; v_gene: TRBV3-1/TRBV3-2; abundance: few; d_gene: NA; CDR3nt: TGTGCCAGCAGCCATGCATCCCGGGCCGAGTCGGTACGCGGGGAGACCCAGTACTTC; CDR3aa: CASSHASRAESVRGETQYF
j_gene: TRBJ2-7; v_gene: TRBV19; abundance: NA; d_gene: NA; CDR3nt: TGTGCCAGTAGTATAGAAGGCGGCTCCTACGAGCAGTACTTC; CDR3aa: CASSIEGGSYEQYF
j_gene: TRBJ2-6; v_gene: TRBV7-6; abundance: NA; d_gene: NA; CDR3nt: TGTGCCAGCAGCTCCGGTGGGGGGGCGCCTGGGGCCAACGTCCTGACTTTC; CDR3aa: CASSSGGGAPGANVLTF
j_gene: TRBJ1-5; v_gene: TRBV19; abundance: NA; d_gene: NA; CDR3nt: TGTGCCAGTAGTATGATGGGGCGTAGCAATCAGCCCCAGCATTTT; CDR3aa: CASSMMGRSNQPQHF
j_gene: TRBJ2-1; v_gene: TRBV5-5; abundance: NA; d_gene: TRBD1; CDR3nt: TGTGCCAGCAGCAGGACAGGCTCGAGCTCCTACAATGAGCAGTTCTTC; CDR3aa: CASSRTGSSSYNEQFF
j_gene: TRBJ1-1; v_gene: TRBV5-1; abundance: NA; d_gene: NA; CDR3nt: TGCGCCAGCAGCCCAGACCAACCGGGACAGAACACTGAAGCTTTCTTT; CDR3aa: CASSPDQPGQNTEAFF
j_gene: TRBJ1-5; v_gene: TRBV6-4; abundance: NA; d_gene: NA; CDR3nt: TGTGCCAGCAGCCCGGGTAGCAATCAGCCCCAGCATTTT; CDR3aa: CASSPGSNQPQHF
j_gene: TRBJ2-5; v_gene: TRBV9; abundance: NA; d_gene: TRBD2; CDR3nt: TGTGCCAGCAGCGTGACTAGCGGGAAGGAGACCCAGTACTTC; CDR3aa: CASSVTSGKETQYF
j_gene: TRBJ1-1; v_gene: TRBV10-3; abundance: NA; d_gene: TRBD1; CDR3nt: TGTGCCATCACTCGGGGACAGGAGAACACTGAAGCTTTCTTT; CDR3aa: CAITRGQENTEAFF
j_gene: TRBJ2-1; v_gene: TRBV5-6; abundance: few; d_gene: TRBD2; CDR3nt: TGTGCCAGCAGCCGCCCGGGACTAGCAAGTAATGAGCAGTTCTTC; CDR3aa: CASSRPGLASNEQFF
j_gene: TRBJ2-5; v_gene: TRBV7-8; abundance: NA; d_gene: TRBD1; CDR3nt: TGTGCCAGCAGCTTAGAGGGGGCGGGCAAAGAGACCCAGTACTTC; CDR3aa: CASSLEGAGKETQYF
j_gene: TRBJ2-1; v_gene: TRBV7-8; abundance: few; d_gene: NA; CDR3nt: TGTGCCAGCAGCCCCCCTAACAATGAGCAGTTCTTC; CDR3aa: CASSPPNNEQFF
j_gene: TRBJ2-7; v_gene: TRBV19; abundance: NA; d_gene: TRBD2; CDR3nt: TGTGCCAGTAGTTCAAGAGCGGGATTAAGCGAGCAGTACTTC; CDR3aa: CASSSRAGLSEQYF
j_gene: TRBJ1-5; v_gene: TRBV7-3; abundance: NA; d_gene: TRBD1; CDR3nt: TGTGCCAGCAGCCGGGACAGGGGGCAACGTAGCAATCAGCCCCAGCATTTT; CDR3aa: CASSRDRGQRSNQPQHF
j_gene: TRBJ1-6; v_gene: TRBV30; abundance: NA; d_gene: TRBD1; CDR3nt: TGTGCCGCGGATCAGGACAGGGGGCTTTCACCCCTCCACTTT; CDR3aa: CAADQDRGLSPLHF
j_gene: TRBJ1-2; v_gene: TRBV5-1; abundance: NA; d_gene: TRBD1; CDR3nt: TGCGCCAGCAGCCCGGGACAGGGGGCGACGGGGTACACCTTC; CDR3aa: CASSPGQGATGYTF
j_gene: TRBJ2-5; v_gene: TRBV29-1; abundance: once; d_gene: NA; CDR3nt: TGCAGCGTTGAAGACAGGTCGTACCAAGAGACCCAGTACTTC; CDR3aa: CSVEDRSYQETQYF
j_gene: TRBJ2-1; v_gene: TRBV28; abundance: NA; d_gene: TRBD2; CDR3nt: TGTGCCAGCAGTTTTCTGGCTAGCGGAGCCCACAATGAGCAGTTCTTC; CDR3aa: CASSFLASGAHNEQFF
j_gene: TRBJ1-1; v_gene: TRBV5-1; abundance: NA; d_gene: TRBD1; CDR3nt: TGCGCCAGCAGCTGGAAGGGGGCGGAGGCTGAAGCTTTCTTT; CDR3aa: CASSWKGAEAEAFF
j_gene: TRBJ2-7; v_gene: TRBV5-1; abundance: few; d_gene: TRBD2; CDR3nt: TGCGCCAGCAGCTTGGCCGGGGGGAGGGCCGCCAACGAGCAGTACTTC; CDR3aa: CASSLAGGRAANEQYF
j_gene: TRBJ1-1; v_gene: TRBV19; abundance: NA; d_gene: TRBD1; CDR3nt: TGTGCCAGTAGTAATCGACAGGGGACTGAAGCTTTCTTT; CDR3aa: CASSNRQGTEAFF
j_gene: TRBJ2-3; v_gene: TRBV6-4; abundance: NA; d_gene: NA; CDR3nt: TGTGCCAGACAGGGAATCCGACAGGTCCCAAGCACAGATACGCAGTATTTT; CDR3aa: CARQGIRQVPSTDTQYF